The entry that follows covers one TCR beta chain sequence. Its antigen is currently not known. Within one base of it there is no much larger clone, and no base qualities were kept. Using the deep immunoSEQ assay, multiplex PCR amplified TCR CDR3 regions from genomic DNA. Extracted genomic DNA from each cell subset was spread evenly across all wells of several immunoSEQ 96-well plates, with each plate serving as a replicate. Each replicate PCR for sorted subsets received about 220 ng genomic DNA, equal to about 30,000 T cell genomes. The purified libraries were quantified using a Qubit 3.0 fluorometer, sized with a Bioanalyzer 2100, and then quantified again using the KAPA Library Quantification kit. Every immunoSEQ 96-well plate was sequenced on a dedicated single-read 150-cycle Illumina NextSeq 550 flow cell. The paper's processing steps were these. The immunoSEQ output contained only junctional sequences without quality scores, so filtering could not match that applied to full-length reads. To assign V/J genes and CDR3, sequences were annotated against IMGT germline references using PyIR, a Python wrapper for IgBLAST v1.9. Reads with weak V/J assignments (E-value above 1e-6), missing CDR3, stop codons, out-of-frame junctions, or ambiguous translated residues were removed. A V3J clonotype was defined by an identical inferred V gene, J gene, and CDR3 amino acid sequence. The percentage overlap between two repertoires was calculated by dividing the number of shared unique clonotypes by the size of the smaller repertoire. Three approaches were used to assess repertoire richness: RTK rarefaction, the Chao1 estimator, and Recon v2.1 estimates of unobserved clonotypes. Generation probabilities for all TCRbeta clonotypes obtained by the gDNA method from several donors were computed using OLGA. TCRdb's version of the immuneACCESS table is confined to in-frame rearrangements and falls short of the full clone set. An unresolved V gene accounts for under half of the shortfall where checked; the remainder is of unknown origin. D and trimming were read from the DNA, whereas the V and J calls and clone size are those reported in that table. The table for this sample lists millions of clones; 85% to 95% of them were counted only once. Jointly, the top ten make up about 1.8% of the sample.

The CDR3 holds 14 amino acids from the cysteine to the phenylalanine. This entry keeps only the CDR3 DNA: 42 bases, framed from base 1. The germline V gene sets CDR1 to SGHRS and CDR2 to YFSETQ. The germline V end is reduced by 4 bases and the J end by 5 bases; junction bases left unmatched: 9. This sample was included in a study of shared clonotypes between healthy human individuals (dated by TCRdb to the early 2020s). About the study as a whole: A few men and two women, aged 18 to 49 years, made up the cohort. Per donor, three plates each were used for CD4 naive and CD4 memory, two for CD8 naive, and one for CD8 memory. To estimate repertoire size and how much clonotypes are shared between individuals, the study performed deep sequencing of blood TCR repertoires from 4 to 6 healthy adults. Different laboratories and diverse techniques were used to prepare libraries and sequence TCR repertoires, to increase sequencing depth and limit assay-specific biases. Per donor, leukapheresis produced somewhere between about 0.94 and 9.5 billion PBMCs.

Study-wide conclusions, independent of this receptor: Sharing across several donors was observed for approximately 4.6% of naive CD4, 3% to 4% of naive CD8, over 2% of memory CD4, and about 0.38% of memory CD8 clonotypes. Sampling was restricted to blood, and TCR repertoires in tissues likely differ from the TCR repertoires found in blood. Higher generation probabilities were observed for clonotypes shared by all four sorted-subset donors than for non-shared clonotypes. Naive subsets generally had larger estimated clonotype richness than memory subsets. Incomplete sequencing was indicated by rarefaction of sorted-subset datasets, despite the large sequencing depth. Based on pairwise subsampling, the degree of clonotype sharing among donors was expected to be affected by sequencing depth. The small number of donors limited the genetic and exposure-history diversity represented.

CD8 naive samples were obtained by positive selection for CCR7 among CD45RO-negative cells, yielding a CD45RA+CCR7+ population from which TemRA cells were excluded. Healthy HIV-negative adults with no recently reported acute infections or vaccinations were included as donors. Every donor was a Caucasian adult living in Nashville, Tennessee, USA. Blood was collected by leukapheresis, and PBMCs were isolated by Ficoll-Histopaque density gradient centrifugation and then cryopreserved in liquid nitrogen vapor phase. Purity and quantity of every magnetically sorted T cell population were checked by analytical flow cytometry. Each sorted fraction had its genomic DNA isolated and then quantified by UV absorbance on a Nanodrop 2000c.

The sequence derives from a man between 18 and 35 years old in good health. Some clones in this sample may be carry-over from other donors' samples. The chain employs TRBV5-1 and TRBJ2-7; 7 middle bases align to TRBD2. The specimen sequenced was naive CD8+ T cells from PBMCs. Per the publication, the cell subset or site label means: CD45RA+CCR7+. The DNA reads as follows: TGCGCCAGCAGCCCTCAACTGGCGGGGGACGAGCAGTACTTC. Its protein is CASSPQLAGDEQYF.